The rows below give T cell receptor beta chains drawn from one sample of a study of OX40 agonist ivuxolimab in advanced cancers. Only in-frame clones appear in the TCRdb table, and some are missing; sequencing was by immunoSEQ multiplex PCR. The sample yields 80,000 or so clones, approximately 92% seen once. Material: CD4+ or CD8+ T cells sorted from blood, obtained in a trial of the OX40 agonist ivuxolimab. These receptors were taken from an adult with an advanced solid tumor such as melanoma, head and neck, liver or kidney cancer. Both conserved end residues are part of each CDR3. Each record gives: J gene, clone size, V gene, D gene, CDR3 protein, CDR3 DNA. The D gene is left open where the match is weak. Size is omitted from some rows. Given values are once, few, many or a class for expanded clones.

j_call: TRBJ1-2; clone_size: NA; v_call: TRBV6-5; d_call: TRBD1; cdr3_aa: CASSPNTGGNGYTF; cdr3_nt: TGTGCCAGCAGCCCAAATACAGGGGGCAATGGCTACACCTTC
j_call: TRBJ1-1; clone_size: NA; v_call: TRBV6-5; d_call: TRBD1; cdr3_aa: CASSLDRENTEAFF; cdr3_nt: TGTGCCAGCAGCCTCGACAGGGAGAACACTGAAGCTTTCTTT
j_call: TRBJ1-6; clone_size: NA; v_call: TRBV28; d_call: NA; cdr3_aa: CASSLAQGVNSPLHF; cdr3_nt: TGTGCCAGCAGTTTAGCACAGGGAGTAAATTCACCCCTCCACTTT
j_call: TRBJ2-1; clone_size: NA; v_call: TRBV28; d_call: TRBD2; cdr3_aa: CASRSLAGGLNEQFF; cdr3_nt: TGTGCCAGCAGGTCTCTAGCGGGAGGGCTGAATGAGCAGTTCTTC
j_call: TRBJ1-5; clone_size: NA; v_call: TRBV28; d_call: NA; cdr3_aa: CASSGEIGNQPQHF; cdr3_nt: TGTGCCAGCAGTGGGGAAATCGGCAATCAGCCCCAGCATTTT
j_call: TRBJ2-1; clone_size: once; v_call: TRBV9; d_call: TRBD2; cdr3_aa: CASSATGTSGYNEQFF; cdr3_nt: TGTGCCAGCAGCGCCACCGGGACTAGCGGTTACAATGAGCAGTTCTTC
j_call: TRBJ2-5; clone_size: NA; v_call: TRBV7-9; d_call: TRBD2; cdr3_aa: CASSPGLAGETQYF; cdr3_nt: TGTGCCAGCAGCCCCGGGTTAGCGGGAGAGACCCAGTACTTC
j_call: TRBJ1-1; clone_size: NA; v_call: TRBV7-2; d_call: NA; cdr3_aa: CASSSAGIPEAFF; cdr3_nt: TGTGCCAGCAGCTCTGCAGGGATTCCTGAAGCTTTCTTT
j_call: TRBJ2-7; clone_size: NA; v_call: TRBV18; d_call: TRBD2; cdr3_aa: CASSPSVAGSYEQYF; cdr3_nt: TGTGCCAGCTCACCATCGGTAGCGGGCTCCTACGAGCAGTACTTC
j_call: TRBJ1-1; clone_size: NA; v_call: TRBV6-4; d_call: NA; cdr3_aa: CASKRGVGDTEAFF; cdr3_nt: TGTGCCAGCAAACGGGGGGTGGGGGACACTGAAGCTTTCTTT
j_call: TRBJ2-2; clone_size: NA; v_call: TRBV5-1; d_call: NA; cdr3_aa: CASSLAAENTGELFF; cdr3_nt: TGCGCCAGCAGCTTGGCCGCGGAAAACACCGGGGAGCTGTTTTTT
j_call: TRBJ1-6; clone_size: NA; v_call: TRBV4-2; d_call: TRBD1; cdr3_aa: CASTGQGMGNSPLHF; cdr3_nt: TGTGCCAGCACGGGACAGGGAATGGGTAATTCACCCCTCCACTTT
j_call: TRBJ2-2; clone_size: once; v_call: TRBV27; d_call: NA; cdr3_aa: CASSSFGVSTGELFF; cdr3_nt: TGTGCCAGCAGTTCCTTTGGGGTTTCAACCGGGGAGCTGTTTTTT
j_call: TRBJ1-2; clone_size: once; v_call: TRBV18; d_call: NA; cdr3_aa: CASSPAGEGYTF; cdr3_nt: TGTGCCAGCTCACCCGCGGGAGAGGGCTACACCTTC
j_call: TRBJ1-3; clone_size: NA; v_call: TRBV6-5; d_call: NA; cdr3_aa: CASSSSPGTGGNTIYF; cdr3_nt: TGTGCCAGCAGTTCATCCCCCGGGACCGGAGGAAACACCATATATTTT
j_call: TRBJ1-2; clone_size: NA; v_call: TRBV30; d_call: NA; cdr3_aa: CAWSRGGTDYGSYTF; cdr3_nt: TGTGCCTGGAGTCGGGGCGGGACCGACTATGGTAGCTACACCTTC
j_call: TRBJ1-2; clone_size: NA; v_call: TRBV7-9; d_call: TRBD1; cdr3_aa: CASSLRDREYGYTF; cdr3_nt: TGTGCCAGCAGTCTCCGGGACAGGGAGTATGGCTACACCTTC
j_call: TRBJ1-1; clone_size: NA; v_call: TRBV6-1; d_call: NA; cdr3_aa: CASRNANTEAFF; cdr3_nt: TGTGCCAGCAGGAACGCGAACACTGAAGCTTTCTTT
j_call: TRBJ2-2; clone_size: NA; v_call: TRBV6-5; d_call: NA; cdr3_aa: CASMPGGNTGELFF; cdr3_nt: TGTGCCAGCATGCCCGGGGGGAACACCGGGGAGCTGTTTTTT
j_call: TRBJ2-3; clone_size: NA; v_call: TRBV28; d_call: NA; cdr3_aa: CASSTRGQLDTQYF; cdr3_nt: TGTGCCAGCAGCACTAGAGGACAGCTCGATACGCAGTATTTT
j_call: TRBJ1-5; clone_size: NA; v_call: TRBV28; d_call: TRBD1; cdr3_aa: CASRDGQGARSNQPQHF; cdr3_nt: TGTGCCAGCAGAGATGGACAGGGGGCAAGGAGCAATCAGCCCCAGCATTTT
j_call: TRBJ2-7; clone_size: NA; v_call: TRBV7-6; d_call: TRBD2; cdr3_aa: CASSLGDRLAGGYYEQYF; cdr3_nt: TGTGCCAGCAGCCTGGGGGACAGACTAGCGGGAGGGTACTACGAGCAGTACTTC
j_call: TRBJ2-3; clone_size: NA; v_call: TRBV5-1; d_call: NA; cdr3_aa: CASSRGASGDTQYF; cdr3_nt: TGCGCCAGCAGCCGGGGGGCTAGCGGAGATACGCAGTATTTT
j_call: TRBJ1-1; clone_size: NA; v_call: TRBV6-1; d_call: NA; cdr3_aa: CASSEARAENTEAFF; cdr3_nt: TGTGCCAGCAGTGAAGCACGGGCAGAAAACACTGAAGCTTTCTTT
j_call: TRBJ1-1; clone_size: NA; v_call: TRBV30; d_call: TRBD1; cdr3_aa: CAWTTGANTEAFF; cdr3_nt: TGTGCCTGGACAACAGGGGCGAACACTGAAGCTTTCTTT
j_call: TRBJ1-2; clone_size: NA; v_call: TRBV19; d_call: NA; cdr3_aa: CASSILGQPNGYTF; cdr3_nt: TGTGCCAGTAGTATTTTGGGACAACCCAATGGCTACACCTTC
j_call: TRBJ2-7; clone_size: NA; v_call: TRBV6-1; d_call: NA; cdr3_aa: CASSFPGRSYEQYF; cdr3_nt: TGTGCCAGCAGTTTCCCGGGCCGGTCCTACGAGCAGTACTTC
j_call: TRBJ1-4; clone_size: NA; v_call: TRBV25-1; d_call: NA; cdr3_aa: CASRRTDLEKLFF; cdr3_nt: TGTGCCAGCAGAAGGACAGATCTAGAAAAACTGTTTTTT
j_call: TRBJ2-2; clone_size: NA; v_call: TRBV6-5; d_call: TRBD2; cdr3_aa: CASRTGGANTGELFF; cdr3_nt: TGTGCCAGCAGGACCGGGGGGGCGAACACCGGGGAGCTATTTTTT
j_call: TRBJ2-3; clone_size: NA; v_call: TRBV4-1; d_call: TRBD2; cdr3_aa: CASSQDSLAGGSTDTQYF; cdr3_nt: TGCGCCAGCAGCCAGGACTCGCTAGCGGGGGGCTCCACAGATACGCAGTATTTT
j_call: TRBJ2-7; clone_size: NA; v_call: TRBV5-1; d_call: TRBD2; cdr3_aa: CASSRGTSGASYEQYF; cdr3_nt: TGCGCCAGCAGCCGCGGGACTAGCGGGGCCTCCTACGAGCAGTACTTC
j_call: TRBJ2-2; clone_size: NA; v_call: TRBV29-1; d_call: TRBD1; cdr3_aa: CSVGQGVDTGELFF; cdr3_nt: TGCAGCGTTGGACAGGGGGTAGATACCGGGGAGCTGTTTTTT
j_call: TRBJ2-3; clone_size: NA; v_call: TRBV6-1; d_call: NA; cdr3_aa: CASSENRGTDTQYF; cdr3_nt: TGTGCCAGCAGTGAGAACAGGGGCACAGATACGCAGTATTTT
j_call: TRBJ2-3; clone_size: NA; v_call: TRBV10-3; d_call: NA; cdr3_aa: CAISVEAGGSSTDTQYF; cdr3_nt: TGTGCCATCAGTGTCGAGGCTGGCGGGTCGAGCACAGATACGCAGTATTTT
j_call: TRBJ2-1; clone_size: NA; v_call: TRBV7-9; d_call: TRBD1; cdr3_aa: CASSSTGLEQFF; cdr3_nt: TGTGCCAGCAGTTCGACAGGGCTAGAGCAGTTCTTC
j_call: TRBJ1-1; clone_size: NA; v_call: TRBV4-3; d_call: NA; cdr3_aa: CASSQVGRVPTEAFF; cdr3_nt: TGCGCCAGCAGCCAAGTGGGGAGGGTCCCCACTGAAGCTTTCTTT
j_call: TRBJ2-7; clone_size: once; v_call: TRBV6-5; d_call: NA; cdr3_aa: CAIRPRSSSYEQYF; cdr3_nt: TGTGCCATCCGACCCCGTTCGAGCTCCTACGAGCAGTACTTC
j_call: TRBJ1-5; clone_size: NA; v_call: TRBV14; d_call: TRBD1; cdr3_aa: CASKGPGQGVGASNQPQHF; cdr3_nt: TGTGCCAGCAAGGGGCCGGGACAGGGCGTGGGAGCAAGCAATCAGCCCCAGCATTTT
j_call: TRBJ1-3; clone_size: NA; v_call: TRBV7-2; d_call: TRBD1; cdr3_aa: CASSSRQGHYSGNTIYF; cdr3_nt: TGTGCCAGCAGCTCAAGACAGGGGCATTACTCTGGAAACACCATATATTTT
j_call: TRBJ1-5; clone_size: NA; v_call: TRBV27; d_call: TRBD1; cdr3_aa: CASSYNRGGQPQHF; cdr3_nt: TGTGCCAGCAGTTATAACAGGGGCGGCCAGCCCCAGCATTTT
j_call: TRBJ1-5; clone_size: NA; v_call: TRBV6-1; d_call: TRBD1; cdr3_aa: CASTETGNQPQHF; cdr3_nt: TGTGCCAGCACAGAGACAGGGAACCAGCCCCAGCATTTT
j_call: TRBJ2-7; clone_size: once; v_call: TRBV27; d_call: NA; cdr3_aa: CASSQRPGAGLPYEQYF; cdr3_nt: TGTGCCAGCAGTCAAAGACCTGGGGCAGGGTTACCCTACGAGCAGTACTTC
j_call: TRBJ1-1; clone_size: few; v_call: TRBV27; d_call: NA; cdr3_aa: CASSWNTEAFF; cdr3_nt: TGTGCCAGCAGTTGGAACACTGAAGCTTTCTTT
j_call: TRBJ2-1; clone_size: once; v_call: TRBV7-9; d_call: NA; cdr3_aa: CASSLLGLVSNEQFF; cdr3_nt: TGTGCCAGCAGCTTATTAGGGCTAGTTAGCAATGAGCAGTTCTTC
j_call: TRBJ1-1; clone_size: NA; v_call: TRBV14; d_call: NA; cdr3_aa: CASSRQYQLNTEAFF; cdr3_nt: TGTGCCAGCAGCCGGCAATATCAGCTGAACACTGAAGCTTTCTTT
j_call: TRBJ2-7; clone_size: NA; v_call: TRBV19; d_call: TRBD1; cdr3_aa: CASSKGQPSYEQYF; cdr3_nt: TGTGCCAGTAGTAAGGGACAGCCCTCCTACGAGCAGTACTTC
j_call: TRBJ1-3; clone_size: NA; v_call: TRBV9; d_call: NA; cdr3_aa: CASSLGDGYSGNTIYF; cdr3_nt: TGTGCCAGCAGCCTCGGGGACGGATACTCTGGAAACACCATATATTTT
j_call: TRBJ1-2; clone_size: NA; v_call: TRBV21-1; d_call: NA; cdr3_aa: CASRTRDSANYGYTF; cdr3_nt: TGTGCCAGCAGAACCCGGGACAGTGCTAACTATGGCTACACCTTC
j_call: TRBJ1-1; clone_size: NA; v_call: TRBV30; d_call: NA; cdr3_aa: CAWNQGLRAEAFF; cdr3_nt: TGTGCCTGGAACCAGGGACTTAGGGCTGAAGCTTTCTTT
j_call: TRBJ1-5; clone_size: once; v_call: TRBV28; d_call: NA; cdr3_aa: CASSENQPQHF; cdr3_nt: TGTGCCAGCAGCGAGAATCAGCCCCAGCATTTT
j_call: TRBJ1-1; clone_size: NA; v_call: TRBV5-1; d_call: TRBD1; cdr3_aa: CASSPTGTGVGVAMEAFF; cdr3_nt: TGCGCCAGCAGCCCGACCGGGACAGGGGTAGGGGTTGCGATGGAAGCTTTCTTT
j_call: TRBJ2-1; clone_size: NA; v_call: TRBV14; d_call: TRBD2; cdr3_aa: CASSQVASGRAPFYNEQFF; cdr3_nt: TGTGCCAGCAGCCAAGTGGCTAGCGGGAGGGCCCCCTTTTACAATGAGCAGTTCTTC
j_call: TRBJ1-1; clone_size: NA; v_call: TRBV28; d_call: NA; cdr3_aa: CASRMAGNTEAFF; cdr3_nt: TGTGCCAGCAGGATGGCAGGGAACACTGAAGCTTTCTTT
j_call: TRBJ1-5; clone_size: NA; v_call: TRBV23-1; d_call: NA; cdr3_aa: CASSQAAGTSQPQHF; cdr3_nt: TGCGCCAGCAGTCAAGCGGCCGGGACTTCCCAGCCCCAGCATTTT
j_call: TRBJ2-1; clone_size: NA; v_call: TRBV28; d_call: NA; cdr3_aa: CALGRDSYNEQFF; cdr3_nt: TGTGCCCTGGGGCGGGATTCTTACAATGAGCAGTTCTTC